This T cell receptor (beta chain) is drawn from a study of T cells in Graves' hyperthyroidism and ophthalmopathy. With regard to this clonotype: Its antigen is currently unknown.

The CDR3 has 15 amino acids. Per the germline V gene, CDR1 is LGHNA and CDR2 is YSLEER. V shed 8 bases and J shed 2 bases, with 16 bases lying between them. Clinical symptoms, serum thyroxine, TRAb, thyroid ultrasound and orbital computed tomography informed diagnoses. PBMCs were derived from roughly 9.6 ml fresh peripheral blood. Study results and limitations: Most expanded thyroid clonotypes above 0.001 recurred in blood.

The source material, RNA transcripts, was used to amplify TCR beta CDR3 regions. Researchers ran a first-round RT-PCR on the TCR CDR3 using the HTBI primer set. One entry per CDR3 protein, called by TCRdb with MiXCR from the multiplex PCR reads. Of around 760,000 distinct CDR3 sequences listed, 30% to 40% were seen once; the top ten hold around 32%. This clonotype was sampled from a woman between 40 and 55 years old with Graves' hyperthyroidism. Material for sequencing was blood. The chain recombines TRBV4-3 with TRBJ1-5; D is unresolved. The CDR3 spells CASGPRVAGNQPQHF. The CDR3 nucleotides read TGCGCCAGCGGCCCGAGGGTAGCAGGCAATCAGCCCCAGCATTTT.